This paragraph reports one TCR beta chain. Which antigen it targets is not known. Base qualities were left out, and no much larger clone turns up one base away. Taken with the paper, the label for time point translates to: about 28 days (+/-7) after the second vaccine dose. AZD1222 recipients whose second dose came at about 4 weeks and those whose second dose came at about 12 weeks were combined into one group, since spike-specific TCR depth and breadth did not differ between the two schedules. Vaccinee samples came from UK trials COV001 and COV002, including a single-blind randomized controlled phase 2/3 trial of AZD1222 (ChAdOx1 nCoV-19) in healthy adults. For TCRbeta chain sequencing, PBMC samples were collected from trial participants at day 0 and at day 28 after the second dose. The CDR3 regions of human TCRbeta chains were analyzed by immunosequencing. Per the original workflow: TCRs in the repertoires were matched against a reference library of SARS-CoV-2-specific TCRs that had been generated with the MIRA antigen-specificity platform. Breadth was defined as the fraction of unique TCRs that were SARS-CoV-2-associated. Depth was defined as the fraction of total T cells that were SARS-CoV-2-associated. Using the MIRA data, each spike-specific TCR was assigned both to the spike region to which the TCR was reactive and to a CD4 or CD8 class. Log10-transformed breadth and depth values were compared by one-way ANOVA with Sidak's multiple comparisons tests. In TCRdb, the immuneACCESS table is reduced to in-frame sequences with V and J assigned. These tables do not hold every clone; where another copy was compared, an unresolved V gene accounts for under half, and the others remain unexplained. V and J calls plus clone size are reproduced from that table; the DNA served to infer D and trimming. In all, the sample holds 150,000 to 250,000 clones, and 93% of those were seen once. Jointly, the top ten make up 1% of the sample.

The data were taken from a study of T cell responses to AZD1222 COVID-19 vaccine (dated by TCRdb to about 2021). For context, the study as a whole: TCR sequencing covered roughly 230 trial participants: 207 given two doses of AZD1222 and 26 given two doses of MenACWY control vaccine. Trial participants were enrolled by age into subgroups of 18-55, 56-69 and 70-plus years, and around 150, 28 and 57 TCR-sequenced participants, respectively, were included in these subgroups. What the research found in general, with its limitations: Conclusions about previously exposed vaccinees are limited, since just five or six AZD1222 recipients were seropositive for SARS-CoV-2 at baseline. The vaccine-associated CD4 TCRs covered the entire spike protein, and the dominant responses fell in regions 160-218 and 743-854. After two AZD1222 doses, spike-specific TCR breadth and depth were significantly higher than at day 0 and than in MenACWY recipients. Participants were mostly white British and included more females than males, and it was suggested by the authors that clonal diversity may have been underestimated. In the small 56-69-year group, the increase in depth fell short of significance, most likely because of low power. Because no samples from the day 14 peak response were available, repertoires could be characterized only after the peak T cell response. Reportedly, almost half of the unique spike-specific TCRs recognized epitopes lying outside the regions that are mutated in the B.1.351 and B.1.1.7 variants.

V and J are trimmed by 3 bases and 4 bases, and the gene matches miss 17 bases of the junction. In the germline V gene, CDR1 corresponds to MGHRA and CDR2 to YSYEKL. From the cysteine up to the phenylalanine, the CDR3 has a length of 18 residues. Only the CDR3 part of the read is kept: 54 bases, read in frame from the first base. This TCR was recovered from an adult who received the AZD1222 COVID-19 vaccine. The V and J segments used are TRBV4-1 and TRBJ1-2; a stretch of 7 junction bases matches TRBD1. Source: peripheral blood, taken 28 days after the second AZD1222 dose. This receptor has the CDR3 CASSHVAEGTEYGYGYTF. The DNA reads as follows: TGCGCCAGCAGCCACGTGGCTGAGGGGACAGAGTACGGCTATGGCTACACCTTC.